Below are 15 T cell receptor beta chains sequenced from a single sample in a study of tissue T cells after allogeneic stem cell transplantation (dated by TCRdb to 2022 to 2024). The time point tag for this specimen amounts to: mouse harvest day 7 after allogeneic transplant. Each mouse graft, delivered by tail vein injection, combined 10^6 splenic CD5+ T cells with 10^7 T-cell-depleted bone marrow cells. Library creation used the immunoSEQ multiplex PCR assay. TCRdb mirrors the immuneACCESS table, restricted to in-frame sequences. Some clones are absent from its copies; in checked studies, under half trace to an unresolved V gene, and the reason for the others is unknown. For this sample the table gives around 6,200 clones, of which under 55% were detected only once. Of the sample, around 7.6% falls within the top ten clones. The sample taken for sequencing was gut tissue. The receptors were gathered from a female BALB/c mouse given C57BL/6 T cells with graft-versus-host disease after an allogeneic hematopoietic cell transplant.

Turning to this clone: Any gene name here is a mouse gene name. The read stops 1 residue short of the end of the CDR3; the missing end is completed from the germline J gene. The V call is TRBV3, the J call TRBJ2-7; D possibly matches TRBD1 or TRBD2 (5 bases each). This CDR3 region has 13 residues. V lost 5 bases and J lost 3, with 11 bases in between. The germline CDR1 and CDR2 sequences are SNHLY and FYNGKV (reference sequence). CDR3 bases read: TGTGCCAGCAGCCCCCGCGGGGGCTATGAACAGTAC. Translating it yields CASSPRGGYEQY. The whole CDR3 sequence reads CASSPRGGYEQYF.

This clone has only a few counts. Here the gene names and germline are mouse. The CDR3 end is not reached by the read, which stops 1 residue before it; the germline J gene fills it in. The gene calls are TRBV12-1 and TRBJ2-7; the D gene could be TRBD1 or TRBD2 (5 bases each). Germline V gene lookup returns CDR1 SGHSN and CDR2 HYEKVE. V gave up 2 bases and J gave up 8 bases, with 6 bases separating them. CDR3 length equals 10 residues. The CDR3 reads CASSQGQQYF. CDR3 bases read: TGTGCCAGCTCTCAGGGACAACAGTAC.

About this clone: The gene names here belong to mouse. The read ends 1 residue before the CDR3 terminus; that terminus is restored from the germline J gene. V and J are TRBV20 and TRBJ2-7; D tentatively fits TRBD1 or TRBD2 (5 bases each). The V and J ends lost 5 bases and 3 bases respectively, with 11 bases between them. Germline V CDR1 and CDR2: GFQATS, STVNSAI. This CDR3 region has 12 residues. Partial CDR3 DNA: TGTGGTGCTGCCGGGACGGTCTATGAACAGTAC. Protein product: CGAAGTVYEQY. Given in full, the CDR3 is CGAAGTVYEQYF.

This clone turned up a few times. Gene names refer to mouse genes. Coverage ceases 1 residue before the CDR3 finishes, and the germline J gene fills in the end. The V and J genes are TRBV23 and TRBJ2-7. The CDR3 totals 11 residues. Germline CDR1 KGHTA, CDR2 FQNQQP. The CDR3 loop is CSSSQGIEQYF. The sequenced CDR3 bases are TGCTCCAGCAGTCAAGGTATTGAACAGTAC.

A word on this clone: The gene symbols are mouse symbols. The read ends 1 residue before the CDR3 terminus; that terminus is restored from the germline J gene. The chain recombines TRBV29 with TRBJ1-4; maybe TRBD1 (5 bases). With 1 base removed from V and 3 bases from J, the gap between germline ends came to 12 bases. There are 16 residues in the CDR3. Per germline, CDR1 MSHET and CDR2 SYDVDS. This chain's CDR3 is CASSLWGRRANERLFF. The CDR3 bases that were read are TGTGCTAGCAGTTTATGGGGGAGGAGGGCCAACGAAAGATTATTT.

This clone counts as medium-sized. Mouse germline and gene names are used. The read stops 1 residue short of the end of the CDR3; the missing end is completed from the germline J gene. This chain connects TRBV30 to TRBJ2-7, with no clear D. The CDR3 sequence is 14 residues long. Trimming left V 0 bases short and J 0 bases short, with 9 bases between. Germline CDR1 reads SQVVS; CDR2 reads ANEGSEA. The DNA read from the CDR3 is TGTAGTTCTAGAGAGCCCAGGAGCTCCTATGAACAGTAC. This gives the protein CSSREPRSSYEQY. In full, the CDR3 is CSSREPRSSYEQYF.

Concerning this clone itself: Gene names follow the mouse nomenclature. The CDR3 end is not reached by the read, which stops 1 residue before it; the germline J gene fills it in. The chain recombines TRBV3 with TRBJ1-1; 10 nucleotides match TRBD1. Trimming at V came to 5 bases and at J to 1 base, leaving 4 bases not matched to a gene. The germline gives CDR1 SNHLY, CDR2 FYNGKV (reference sequence). This CDR3 region has 15 residues. Partial CDR3 DNA: TGTGCCAGCAGCCCCGACAGGGGGCGAAACACAGAAGTCTTC. It encodes CASSPDRGRNTEVF. The CDR3, in full, reads CASSPDRGRNTEVFF.

On this clone: Germline and genes here are mouse. The missing CDR3 end, 1 residue past where the read stops, is filled in from the germline J gene. The gene calls are TRBV3 and TRBJ2-5; D remains ambiguous. Germline CDR1 is SNHLY and CDR2 is FYNGKV (reference sequence). V was clipped by 1 base and J by 5 bases, with 7 bases between them. The CDR3 contains 13 residues. The CDR3 reads CASSLGGRDTQYF. The DNA read from the CDR3 is TGTGCCAGCAGCTTAGGAGGGAGAGACACCCAGTAC.

Worth noting for this clone: The germline and genes are mouse ones. The CDR3 goes on 1 residue after the read ends, and that part is filled in from the germline J gene. This rearrangement joins TRBV26 to TRBJ1-4; D remains unclear. The germline V gene has CDR1 KGHPV and CDR2 FQNQEV (reference sequence). The CDR3 is 14 residues long. V was shortened by 4 bases and J by 0 bases, with 6 bases between the two germline ends. CDR3 loop: CASSRTLSNERLFF. The CDR3 bases that were read are TGTGCCAGCAGTCGCACCCTTTCCAACGAAAGATTATTT.

As to this clone: Germline and genes: mouse. The observed sequence ends 1 residue before the CDR3 terminus, with the missing tail filled in from the germline J gene. The chain uses TRBV26 and TRBJ1-4; TRBD1 matches at 11 bases. CDR3 length: 14 amino acids. The germline V gene has CDR1 KGHPV and CDR2 FQNQEV (reference sequence). V lost 4 bases and J lost 7; bases outside the gene matches: 2. The covered CDR3 bases are TGTGCCAGCAGTCCCGGGACAGGGGGCGAAAGATTATTT. It translates to CASSPGTGGERLF. The whole CDR3 sequence reads CASSPGTGGERLFF. Based on the CDR3 plus reference TRBV26 and TRBJ1-4, the full variable domain is NSKVIQTPRYLVKGQGQKAKMRCIPEKGHPVVFWYQQNKNNEFKFLINFQNQEVLQQIDMTEKRFSAECPSNSPCSLEIQSSEAGDSALYLCASSPGTGGERLFFGHGTKLSVL.

This clone has just one count. Gene and germline names: mouse. The read comes to an end 1 residue before the CDR3 does, leaving the germline J gene to fill in the end. The V call is TRBV5, the J call TRBJ1-4; 8 bases align to TRBD1. Unmatched junction bases numbered 3, after V lost 0 bases and J lost 3 bases. This CDR3 is built from 16 residues. In germline, CDR1 is LGHNA, CDR2 YNLKQL (reference sequence). The CDR3 DNA, read in part, is TGTGCCAGCAGCCAAGATAAGACAGGGGCCAACGAAAGATTATTT. Its protein product is CASSQDKTGANERLF. In full, the CDR3 reads CASSQDKTGANERLFF.

With regard to this clone: Gene names are the mouse ones. The read halts 1 residue ahead of the CDR3 end, with the missing end drawn from the germline J gene. The V gene is TRBV16, the J gene TRBJ1-1; unclear D gene. CDR3 length: 13 residues. V dropped 1 base and J dropped 1 base, with 4 bases sitting between them. The germline V gene has CDR1 SGHSA and CDR2 FRNQAP. Incomplete CDR3 DNA: TGTGCAAGCAGCTTAGGAGGGAACACAGAAGTCTTC. It yields the protein CASSLGGNTEVF. Given in full, the CDR3 is CASSLGGNTEVFF.

About this clone: Germline and genes: mouse. The missing CDR3 end, 1 residue past where the read stops, is filled in from the germline J gene. V usage is TRBV23 and J usage is TRBJ1-3. Germline V gene data show CDR1 as KGHTA and CDR2 as FQNQQP. This CDR3 region has 14 residues. CDR3 sequence reads: CSSSQAYSGNTLYF. Incomplete CDR3 DNA: TGCTCCAGCAGTCAGGCCTATTCTGGAAATACGCTCTAT.

For this clone: The gene names here belong to mouse. The read is 1 residue too short to cover the CDR3 end, so that end is filled in from the germline J gene. This sequence joins TRBV3 and TRBJ2-4; 9 bases map to TRBD2. Germline lookup yields CDR1 SNHLY and CDR2 FYNGKV (reference sequence). The V segment lost 4 bases and the J segment 4 bases; nucleotides outside the gene matches: 3. The CDR3 runs 14 residues. The sequenced CDR3 bases are TGTGCCAGCAGCTACGACTGGGGGAAAAACACCTTGTAC. Translation gives CASSYDWGKNTLY. The whole CDR3 protein reads CASSYDWGKNTLYF.

This clone has just a few counts. The genes and germline here are from mouse. The read comes to an end 1 residue before the CDR3 does, leaving the germline J gene to fill in the end. The chain is built from TRBV23 and TRBJ2-7; TRBD1 reflects the table's D call only, with no check against the DNA. Germline V gene sequence: CDR1 KGHTA, CDR2 FQNQQP. CDR3 length: 13 amino acids. CDR3: CSSSQLDKYEQYF. The sequenced CDR3 bases are TGCTCCAGCAGTCAATTAGACAAATATGAACAGTAC.